This T cell receptor (beta chain) was found in a study of CD8 T cells in ankylosing spondylitis. Study observations and caveats: Matched ankylosing spondylitis synovial fluid reportedly contained a significantly enriched population of disease-linked clones. Before this, some motif variants had been reported in reactive arthritis synovial fluid and blood.

Quantitative 5'-RACE was performed with molecular barcodes, and it yielded the TCR beta libraries. TCRdb reprocessed the 5' RACE reads with MiXCR, giving one entry per CDR3 protein. The sample consists of about 250,000 distinct CDR3 sequences, approximately 7.6% of them appearing once. In regard to this clonotype: Its antigen is undetermined.

The TCR originated in a female donor with ankylosing spondylitis or in good health (not recorded which). The sample consisted of blood, either unsorted or a sorted T cell fraction (not recorded which).

The CDR3 nucleotides are TGTGCCAGTAGTATGTGGGCTAGCAATCAGCCCCAGCATTTT. Translation: CASSMWASNQPQHF. The J gene is TRBJ1-5, the V gene TRBV19; D remains unclear. Germline loops: CDR1 LNHDA, CDR2 SQIVND (reference sequence). The CDR3 runs 14 residues. Trimming removed 3 bases at V and 0 bases at J, with 6 bases between. The whole variable domain, filled in from reference TRBV19 and TRBJ1-5, reads DGGITQSPKYLFRKEGQNVTLSCEQNLNHDAMYWYRQDPGQGLRLIYYSQIVNDFQKGDIAEGYSVSREKKESFPLTVTSAQKNPTAFYLCASSMWASNQPQHFGDGTRLSIL.